One and the same sample provided the 32 T cell receptor beta chains below, sequenced in a study of T-cell memory formation after mild COVID-19. TCRdb re-called the 5' RACE reads with MiXCR, one entry per CDR3 protein. The data contain about 62,000 distinct CDR3 sequences, 9.3% of them singletons. Sample: PBMCs or a T cell subset sorted from them (not recorded which). The receptors come from a young man who had mild COVID-19 (a few samples of this study predate the infection). Cell type and time point are not known.

The chain employs TRBV29-1 and TRBJ2-5, with D unclear. The CDR3 is made up of 12 amino acids. Looked up from germline, CDR1 is SQVTM and CDR2 is ANQGSEA. The V and J ends lost 4 bases and 2 bases respectively, with 8 bases between them. The CDR3 nucleotides are TGCAGCGTTGGGCAAAGACAAGAGACCCAGTACTTC. Its translation is CSVGQRQETQYF.

This clonotype was counted only a few times. This chain connects TRBV7-2 to TRBJ1-1; D may be TRBD1 (5 bases). Trimming took off 4 bases at V and 2 bases at J, with 14 bases between the two ends. Germline CDR1 and CDR2: SGHTA and FQGNSA. The CDR3 contains 15 residues. This CDR3 is CASSSEGTANTEAFF. The CDR3 region has the DNA TGTGCCAGCAGCTCGGAAGGGACGGCTAACACTGAAGCTTTCTTT.

This clonotype has at least ten counts. The chain links TRBV7-2 to TRBJ2-3; 9 nucleotides align to TRBD1. This CDR3 has 14 amino acids. V lost 5 bases to trimming and J lost 14 bases; unmatched junction nucleotides: 14. The V gene's germline CDR1 is SGHTA and CDR2 FQGNSA. The CDR3 reads CASSPGTGWATLYF. In nucleotides, the CDR3 is TGTGCCAGCAGCCCCGGGACAGGGTGGGCGACCCTGTATTTT. The full variable domain, with the rest looked up from reference TRBV7-2 and TRBJ2-3, is GAGVSQSPSNKVTEKGKDVELRCDPISGHTALYWYRQSLGQGLEFLIYFQGNSAPDKSGLPSDRFSAERTGGSVSTLTIQRTQQEDSAVYLCASSPGTGWATLYFGPGTRLTVL.

This clonotype was seen more than once but under ten times. The rearrangement joins TRBV5-1 to TRBJ2-5; maybe TRBD1 (5 bases). The V gene's germline CDR1 is SGHRS and CDR2 YFSETQ. Deletions cut 5 bases from V and 1 base from J, with 6 bases between. The CDR3 has 12 residues. CDR3: CASRDSQETQYF. In DNA form, the CDR3 reads TGCGCCAGCAGAGACAGCCAAGAGACCCAGTACTTC.

A remark on this clonotype: No conserved phenylalanine or tryptophan is present at the end of the CDR3, so a read error is the likely explanation. No DNA is shown, since the ends of the CDR3 on it are uncertain; the CDR3 is the one TCRdb lists. This chain links TRBV4-2 with TRBJ1-2; the table gives TRBD1 as D, unverified against the DNA. The CDR3 is 12 amino acids long, termini counted. Germline V gene sequence: CDR1 LGHNA, CDR2 YNFKEQ. The CDR3 is CASSQAKATDRL.

This clonotype was seen more than once but under ten times. The CDR3 spells CASIPTTLNTEAFF. The CDR3 DNA is TGTGCCAGCATTCCGACGACACTCAACACTGAAGCTTTCTTT. V is TRBV12-3 or TRBV12-4 and J is TRBJ1-1; D is uncertain. This CDR3 spans 14 amino acids. With 7 bases removed from V and 2 bases from J, the gap between germline ends came to 14 bases.

This clonotype has just a few counts. The chain has TRBV6-6 and TRBJ1-2, with D maybe TRBD1 (5 bases). The V gene lost 6 bases and the J gene lost 2 bases, with 10 bases spanning the gap. CDR1 is MNHNY and CDR2 is SVGAGI in the germline V gene (reference sequence). The CDR3 is made up of 13 amino acids. The DNA for the CDR3 is TGTGCCAGCAGGGGAGGGGAAAACTATGGCTACACCTTC. Protein: CASRGGENYGYTF.

There are a few counts of this clonotype. The rearrangement uses TRBV7-2 and TRBJ1-2; tentatively, D is TRBD1 (6 bases). The germline V and J ends were trimmed by 4 bases and 4 bases, with 16 bases remaining between them. CDR1 is SGHTA, CDR2 FQGNSA, per germline. The CDR3 totals 15 residues. CDR3 in amino acids: CASSSYQGQSYGYTF. The CDR3 DNA follows: TGTGCCAGCAGCTCTTACCAGGGGCAGAGCTATGGCTACACCTTC.

In the case of this clonotype: One end of the junction does not line up with germline, which may come from a read error. V is TRBV7-9 and J is TRBJ1-1; D call uncertain. The CDR3 covers 14 residues. CDR1 and CDR2 from the germline V gene are SEHNR and FQNEAQ (reference sequence). As DNA, the CDR3 is TGTGCCAGCAGCTTTGAAGGAAAGAACACTGAAGTTTTCTTT. It yields the protein CASSFEGKNTEVFF.

J is TRBJ2-1 and V is TRBV4-3; D remains unclear. This CDR3 has 13 amino acids. Between the trimmed V and J ends, which lost 1 base and 5 bases, there was a span of 6 bases. Germline V lookup: CDR1 LGHNA, CDR2 YSLEER. CDR3 amino acids: CASSQGQDNEQFF. In nucleotides, the CDR3 is TGCGCCAGCAGCCAAGGGCAGGACAATGAGCAGTTCTTC.

V usage is TRBV30 and J usage is TRBJ1-6; perhaps TRBD1 as D (5 bases). The germline gives CDR1 GTSNPN, CDR2 SVGIG (reference sequence). The CDR3 length is 13 residues. V was clipped by 1 base and J by 8 bases, with 9 bases between them. CDR3 DNA: TGTGCCTGGAGTGAACGGGGGTATTCACCCCTCCACTTT. Its protein product is CAWSERGYSPLHF.

This rearrangement joins TRBV28 to TRBJ1-1; D gene unclear. Per the germline V gene, CDR1 is MDHEN and CDR2 is SYDVKM. Deletions cut 3 bases from V and 0 bases from J, with 11 bases between. This CDR3 has 15 residues. The CDR3 spells CASSFTPVVNTEAFF. The CDR3 region has the DNA TGTGCCAGCAGTTTCACCCCTGTAGTGAACACTGAAGCTTTCTTT.

The V gene is TRBV7-8, the J gene TRBJ2-5; 9 bases agree with TRBD1. From germline, CDR1 is SGHVS and CDR2 FQNEAQ. V lost 5 bases and J lost 5; bases outside the gene matches: 12. The length of the CDR3 is 16 residues. In nucleotides, the CDR3 is TGTGCCAGCAGCGCGTCACCACAGGGGGCTGCGGAGACCCAGTACTTC. Its translation: CASSASPQGAAETQYF.

The chain joins TRBV7-2 to TRBJ2-3, with TRBD2 identical over 8 bases. CDR1 SGHTA and CDR2 FQGNSA come from the germline V gene. The trim removed 3 bases at V and 4 bases at J, leaving 9 bases unmatched. The CDR3 sequence is 16 residues long. The CDR3 sequence: CASSLRSSGVPDTQYF. The CDR3, as DNA: TGTGCCAGCAGCTTGCGTAGTAGCGGGGTGCCAGATACGCAGTATTTT.

The rearrangement joins TRBV3-1 to TRBJ2-7, with D unclear. Between the trimmed V and J ends, which lost 3 bases and 0 bases, there was a span of 6 bases. Germline-derived CDR1 and CDR2 are LGHDT and YNNKEL (reference sequence). CDR3 length equals 13 residues. The CDR3 here is CASSQRGSYEQYF. As DNA, the CDR3 is TGTGCCAGCAGCCAGCGCGGCTCCTACGAGCAGTACTTC.

The V and J genes are TRBV29-1 and TRBJ1-1; D perhaps matches TRBD1 (5 bases). Deletions cut 3 bases from V and 3 bases from J, with 8 bases between. The CDR3 length is 12 residues. Germline CDR1 and CDR2: SQVTM and ANQGSEA. The CDR3 DNA follows: TGCAGCGTTGACAGGGCCTACACTGAAGCTTTCTTT. Translated, it gives CSVDRAYTEAFF.

V gene TRBV2 combines with J gene TRBJ1-4; weak D call: TRBD1 (5 bases). CDR3 length equals 14 residues. Looked up from germline, CDR1 is SNHLY and CDR2 is FYNNEI. Trimming stripped 5 bases from V and 3 bases from J, with 10 bases between. Here the CDR3 reads CASSSGQANEKLFF. CDR3 in DNA: TGTGCCAGCAGTTCAGGGCAAGCTAATGAAAAACTGTTTTTT. Filled out from reference TRBV2 and TRBJ1-4, the complete variable domain reads EPEVTQTPSHQVTQMGQEVILRCVPISNHLYFYWYRQILGQKVEFLVSFYNNEISEKSEIFDDQFSVERPDGSNFTLKIRSTKLEDSAMYFCASSSGQANEKLFFGSGTQLSVL.

The rearrangement joins TRBV21-1 to TRBJ2-4. TRBV21-1 is a documented pseudogene. This CDR3 is built from 16 residues. CDR3 sequence reads: CASSKTSIGAKNIQYF. Written as DNA, the CDR3 is TGTGCCAGCAGCAAAACCTCGATCGGGGCCAAAAACATTCAGTACTTC.

This clonotype was detected a few times. The chain joins TRBV5-4 to TRBJ2-3; a weak D match, TRBD2 (6 bases). The CDR3 is 15 amino acids. Germline lookup yields CDR1 SGHNT and CDR2 YYREEE (reference sequence). V was clipped by 6 bases and J by 0 bases, with 14 bases between them. This CDR3 reads CASNPGGASTDTQYF. In DNA form, the CDR3 reads TGTGCCAGCAATCCTGGAGGGGCTAGCACAGATACGCAGTATTTT.

The rearrangement uses TRBV2 and TRBJ2-5; the D is unclear. Germline V gene data show CDR1 as SNHLY and CDR2 as FYNNEI. This CDR3 region has 13 residues. V was clipped by 2 bases and J by 3 bases, with 7 bases between them. The CDR3 nucleotides are TGTGCCAGCAGTGAATACTGGAAAGAGACCCAGTACTTC. The encoded protein is CASSEYWKETQYF.

At least ten counts were recorded for this clonotype. V usage is TRBV7-2 and J usage is TRBJ2-7; D remains ambiguous. CDR3 length equals 12 residues. Germline values: CDR1 SGHTA, CDR2 FQGNSA. Trimming left V 5 bases short and J 2 bases short, with 7 bases between. The CDR3 DNA is TGTGCCAGCAGCACAAACCCCTACGAGCAGTACGTC. Protein sequence: CASSTNPYEQYV.

The chain joins TRBV20-1 to TRBJ2-1, with TRBD2 as a possible D gene (5 bases). The V and J ends lost 5 bases and 3 bases respectively, with 5 bases between them. CDR3 length: 11 residues. Germline V lookup: CDR1 DFQATT, CDR2 SNEGSKA (reference sequence). The CDR3 sequence: CSARDYNEQFF. In nucleotides, the CDR3 is TGCAGTGCTCGGGACTACAATGAGCAGTTCTTC.

This clonotype was counted ten times or more. This chain links TRBV7-9 with TRBJ2-3; no clear D. CDR3 size: 11 residues. Germline V gene lookup returns CDR1 SEHNR and CDR2 FQNEAQ (reference sequence). Trimming took 5 bases from V and 5 from J, leaving 5 bases between them. DNA for the CDR3: TGTGCCAGCAGCGAAGGAGATACGCAGTATTTT. Translating it yields CASSEGDTQYF.

This clonotype appeared a few times. The rearrangement joins TRBV18 to TRBJ1-1; the D is unclear. Per germline, CDR1 KGHSH and CDR2 LQKENI. This CDR3 is 12 amino acids long. V lost 2 bases and J 4 bases, leaving 5 bases between the germline ends. The CDR3 region is CASSPGSTEAFF. DNA of the CDR3: TGTGCCAGCTCACCAGGGTCCACTGAAGCTTTCTTT.

This clonotype occurred a few times. The V and J genes are TRBV7-3 and TRBJ2-1; D tentatively fits TRBD1 or TRBD2 (6 bases each). CDR1 SGHTA and CDR2 FQGTGA come from the germline V gene. The CDR3 runs 13 residues. V dropped 5 bases and J dropped 5 bases, with 10 bases sitting between them. The CDR3 DNA reads TGTGCCAGCAGCCCGGGGGCAAACAATGAGCAGTTCTTC. Amino acid sequence: CASSPGANNEQFF.

This clonotype was observed a handful of times. The V gene is TRBV7-8, the J gene TRBJ2-2; D could derive from TRBD1 or TRBD2 (5 bases each). V lost 11 bases and J 0 bases, leaving 22 bases between the germline ends. CDR1 is SGHVS and CDR2 is FQNEAQ in the germline V gene. The CDR3 spans 17 residues. The CDR3 sequence: CAWGRLLLGSNTGELFF. DNA of the CDR3: TGTGCCTGGGGACGGCTACTTCTGGGTTCGAACACCGGGGAGCTGTTTTTT.

The genes are TRBV7-2 and TRBJ2-7; 7 nucleotides agree with TRBD1. V shed 5 bases and J 3 bases; nucleotides not matched to a gene: 10. This CDR3 has 15 amino acids. The germline V gene encodes CDR1 SGHTA and CDR2 FQGNSA. CDR3 residues: CASSVTGTVLYEQYF. DNA of the CDR3: TGTGCCAGCAGCGTAACCGGGACAGTTCTCTACGAGCAGTACTTC.

This clonotype was observed many times. CDR3 coding DNA: TGTGCCAGCAGCTTGACAGGGGCGACCTACGAGCAGTACTTC. Translating gives CASSLTGATYEQYF. The gene calls are TRBV5-5 and TRBJ2-7, with 7 bases lining up with TRBD1. Germline V gene lookup returns CDR1 SGHKS and CDR2 YYEKEE (reference sequence). This CDR3 is 14 amino acids long. Trimming took 1 base from V and 2 from J; bases not matched to a gene: 3.

This chain connects TRBV15 to TRBJ1-1; 8 bases map to TRBD1. CDR3 length equals 15 residues. The V gene end was trimmed by 4 bases and the J gene end by 4 bases; junction bases not matched to a gene: 8. The germline V gene has CDR1 LNHNV and CDR2 YYDKDF (reference sequence). The CDR3 DNA is TGTGCCACCAGCACCGCAGGACAGGGACTCACTGAAGCTTTCTTT. It encodes CATSTAGQGLTEAFF.

This sequence joins TRBV6-1 and TRBJ2-5; possibly TRBD1 or TRBD2 for D (6 bases each). CDR3 length equals 15 residues. V was clipped by 2 bases and J by 5 bases, with 15 bases between them. Germline CDR1 is MNHNS and CDR2 is SASEGT. The CDR3 DNA reads as TGTGCCAGCAGTGAAATCCCGGGGGCGTGGGAGACCCAGTACTTC. Protein: CASSEIPGAWETQYF.

This clonotype was observed many times. This chain joins TRBV7-9 and TRBJ2-3; D unclear. CDR1 is SEHNR, CDR2 FQNEAQ, per germline (reference sequence). Trimming took off 5 bases at V and 2 bases at J, with 11 bases between the two ends. There are 14 residues in the CDR3. The CDR3 bases are TGTGCCAGCAGCCTCGACGGGCTCACAGATACGCAGTATTTT. As protein: CASSLDGLTDTQYF.

This clonotype was detected only a few times. The chain is built from TRBV12-3 or TRBV12-4 and TRBJ2-2, with D tentatively TRBD1 (5 bases). Trimming took off 8 bases at V and 2 bases at J, with 12 bases between the two ends. CDR3 length: 14 residues. As DNA, the CDR3 is TGTGCCAGCGGTAGGGGTATTAACACCGGGGAGCTGTTTTTT. Translation: CASGRGINTGELFF.